These 10 T cell receptor beta chains share one sample of origin, sequenced in a study of blood T cell repertoires in COVID-19. Assay used: immunoSEQ multiplex PCR; TCRdb lists only in-frame clones, some missing. This sample has approximately 360,000 clones, with about 89% found just once. Specimen: peripheral blood. The receptor source for this set is a middle-aged man with acute or convalescent COVID-19.

The V gene is TRBV14, the J gene TRBJ1-1; TRBD1 matches at 8 bases. Losses at the gene ends were 0 bases for V and 2 bases for J; bases not matched to a gene: 2. This CDR3 is 15 amino acids long. Germline V CDR1 and CDR2: SGHDN, FVKESK. The CDR3 nucleotides read TGTGCCAGCAGCCAAGACGGGACAGGAAACACTGAAGCTTTCTTT. This translates into CASSQDGTGNTEAFF.

The V call is TRBV7-2, the J call TRBJ1-5; D gene unclear. The CDR3 is made up of 15 amino acids. V was trimmed by 1 base and J by 4 bases, leaving 11 bases between them. Per the germline V gene, CDR1 is SGHTA and CDR2 is FQGNSA. The CDR3 coding sequence is TGTGCCAGCAGCTTAGACGGGGTAGGTAATCAGCCCCAGCATTTT. Translated, it gives CASSLDGVGNQPQHF.

The J gene is TRBJ2-2, the V gene TRBV5-4; no firm D call. V lost 0 bases and J lost 0, with 6 bases in between. Germline loops: CDR1 SGHNT, CDR2 YYREEE (reference sequence). The CDR3 sequence is 15 residues long. As DNA, the CDR3 is TGTGCCAGCAGCTTGGCAGGAACGAACACCGGGGAGCTGTTTTTT. Amino acids: CASSLAGTNTGELFF.

This chain connects TRBV5-1 to TRBJ2-3; TRBD2 is a possible D gene (6 bases). Germline lookup yields CDR1 SGHRS and CDR2 YFSETQ. The CDR3 is 15 residues long. Trimming shortened V by 0 bases and J by 3 bases, and 11 bases separated the two germline ends. DNA of the CDR3: TGCGCCAGCAGCTTGGGGGAGCGGGCAACAGATACGCAGTATTTT. Its protein is CASSLGERATDTQYF.

The chain employs TRBV25-1 and TRBJ1-6, with D maybe TRBD1 (5 bases). This CDR3 is 14 amino acids long. CDR1 is MGHDK and CDR2 is SYGVNS in the germline V gene. V lost 5 bases and J lost 14, with 19 bases in between. CDR3 in DNA: TGTGCCAGCAGTAATCCGGGGGGGGTGAACACCCTCCACTTT. Its translation is CASSNPGGVNTLHF.

The sample holds one count of this clone. V gene TRBV5-1 combines with J gene TRBJ2-7, with a possible D match to TRBD1 (5 bases). V was trimmed by 4 bases and J by 1 base, leaving 15 bases between them. CDR1 and CDR2 from the germline V gene are SGHRS and YFSETQ. This CDR3 spans 15 amino acids. The CDR3 here is CASSPRQTASYEQYF. The CDR3 coding sequence is TGCGCCAGCAGCCCCCGACAGACGGCGTCCTACGAGCAGTACTTC.

The chain is built from TRBV28 and TRBJ2-2; 9 nucleotides match TRBD2. CDR3 length: 16 residues. The germline V gene has CDR1 MDHEN and CDR2 SYDVKM. Trimming at V came to 7 bases and at J to 5 bases, leaving 11 bases not matched to a gene. The CDR3 DNA reads as TGTGCCAGCACGTCCCCTGCGGGAGGGCCAACCGGGGAGCTGTTTTTT. It translates to CASTSPAGGPTGELFF.

J is TRBJ2-3 and V is TRBV7-3; possible D gene TRBD2, 6 bases. The length of the CDR3 is 14 residues. The V end was cut by 4 bases, the J end by 2 bases, with 10 bases between. Germline loops: CDR1 SGHTA, CDR2 FQGTGA. CDR3 amino acids: CASSSRTTTDTQYF. The CDR3 region has the DNA TGTGCCAGCAGCTCCCGGACTACCACAGATACGCAGTATTTT.

J is TRBJ2-1 and V is TRBV19; 7 bases fit TRBD2. Germline loops: CDR1 LNHDA, CDR2 SQIVND (reference sequence). The CDR3 is made up of 14 amino acids. The V gene end was trimmed by 8 bases and the J gene end by 6 bases; junction bases not matched to a gene: 10. The CDR3 protein is CASGGVRASNEQFF. In DNA, the CDR3 is TGTGCCAGTGGGGGGGTGAGGGCTTCCAATGAGCAGTTCTTC.

This clone was observed once. The V gene is TRBV2, the J gene TRBJ2-1, with 8 positions matching TRBD2. There are 13 residues in the CDR3. Germline-derived CDR1 and CDR2 are SNHLY and FYNNEI. The V segment lost 7 bases and the J segment 6 bases; nucleotides outside the gene matches: 5. The CDR3 DNA sequence: TGTGCCAGCATCCGGGGGGGGATCAATGAGCAGTTCTTC. Translating gives CASIRGGINEQFF.